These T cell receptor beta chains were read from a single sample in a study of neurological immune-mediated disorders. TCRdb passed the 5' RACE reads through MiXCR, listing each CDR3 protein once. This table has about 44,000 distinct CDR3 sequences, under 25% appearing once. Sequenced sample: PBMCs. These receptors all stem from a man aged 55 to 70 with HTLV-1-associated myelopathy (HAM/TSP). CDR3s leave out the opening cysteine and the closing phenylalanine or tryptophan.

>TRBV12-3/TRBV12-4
ASSQGGIAQPQH
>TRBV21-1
ASSKTNNYGYT
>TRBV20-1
SASTPGLGLRNEQF
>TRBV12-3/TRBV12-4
ASRPAGDPEAF
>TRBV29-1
SVGLGSGELF
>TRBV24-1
ATADSAYEQY
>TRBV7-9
ASSPKPTGYEQF
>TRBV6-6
ASTDPNQRGEKLF
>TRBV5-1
ASTGTANTEAF
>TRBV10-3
AISEQNRGHGTGELF
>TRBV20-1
SARDRAGSYNEQF
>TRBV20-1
SVLGAGGYEQY
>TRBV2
ASKFGEETQY
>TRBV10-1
ASSEGGWRNEQF
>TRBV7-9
ASSFSRTGYSPLH
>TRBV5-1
ASSPRTGVNSPLH
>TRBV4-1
ASSQEASVSQPQH
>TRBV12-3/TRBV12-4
ASSDRGLNSPLH
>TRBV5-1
ASSFGQSGNYEQY
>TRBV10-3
AISDGTTNEKLF
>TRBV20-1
SARLNYGYT
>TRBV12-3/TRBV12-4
ASSHSYRQGLTEAF
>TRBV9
ASSVLKRDPTDTQY
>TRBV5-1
ASSLEGTQY
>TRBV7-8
ASSADTGGEKLF
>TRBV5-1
ASSLAPRDGGEQF
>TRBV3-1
ASSPQGSNYGYT
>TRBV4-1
ASSQERRQPQH
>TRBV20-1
SASGTIGTEQF
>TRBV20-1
SAPLAEGETQY
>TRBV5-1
ASSLRLLNSGANVLT
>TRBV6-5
ASSYSPTYEQY
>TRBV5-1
ASRPGRRGELF
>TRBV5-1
ASSSGRGTGGFDEQY
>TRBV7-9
ASSPGQGEEAF
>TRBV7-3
ASRSDVDNYYEQY
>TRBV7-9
ASSLDRGSSYEQY
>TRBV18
ASSPTLSGSLTGEQY
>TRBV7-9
ASSLGWDTPVNEQF
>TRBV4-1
ASSRQQGTLNEKLF
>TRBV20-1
SAPTGGTYEQY
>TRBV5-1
ASSFNRDLTGELF
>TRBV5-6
ASIPRAGSEAF
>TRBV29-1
SVEPSGGGEQF
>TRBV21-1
ASSKVNGEAF
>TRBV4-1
ASSHSWGLNTGELF
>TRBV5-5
ASSPLPRSGKEGDTQY
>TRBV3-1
ASSPPRGPGTGELF
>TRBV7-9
ASSFLGGTEVAF
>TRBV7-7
ASSLSTDYEQY
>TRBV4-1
ASSQVAGASNEQF
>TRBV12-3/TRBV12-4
ASSFQRYEQY